The sequence of this TCR beta chain was determined in a study of STAT5B mutations in CD4+ large granular lymphocyte leukemia. Concerning this clone: Antigen: not known.

Whole-study findings and limits: Top patient clones used TRBV06 genes more often: 8/27 versus 2/35 in controls. Main leukemic clonotypes were patient-specific, but about 26% appeared at low frequency elsewhere.

Original processing methods: The detection floor for productive clonotype frequency was 2.59 x 10-5. Clones were sequenced by immunoSEQ multiplex PCR, and TCRdb holds only the in-frame ones, with some missing. The V and J calls and clone size were taken over from that table, and D and trimming were inferred from the DNA. The data contain tens of thousands of clones, roughly 79% of them singletons. This CDR3 contains 15 residues. The source material was CD4+ T cells from blood buffy coats. The source of this sequence is a human donor in good health. This chain joins TRBV21-1 and TRBJ2-5; the table's D call TRBD1 went unverified against the DNA. TRBV21-1 is designated a pseudogene. CDR3 coding DNA: TGTGCCAGCAGCAAGGTGACAGGGGACGAAGAGACCCAGTACTTC. Translated, it gives CASSKVTGDEETQYF.